This T cell receptor (beta chain) was captured in a study of human T cells and chemical hapten exposure. Specified time point: pre-sensitization, week 0. Treatment indicated: therapeutic diphenylcyclopropenone sensitization with weekly scalp DPC. The CDR3 runs 15 residues. V lost 2 bases and J lost 7, with 16 bases in between. Germline V gene lookup returns CDR1 SNHLY and CDR2 FYNNEI. Each CDR3 protein gets one entry after TCRdb re-called the RACE reads with MiXCR. The table records some 360,000 distinct CDR3 sequences, roughly 5.3% of them present only once. Study results and caveats: Among expanded TCRs, significantly more large CDR3 similarity clusters formed than among controls.

This clonotype was recorded many times. The target antigen is unknown. The receptor was isolated from a woman aged 50 to 65 with alopecia areata. Some clones in this sample may be carry-over from other donors' samples. The sample here was whole blood, taken in connection with sensitization to the hapten diphenylcyclopropenone (DPC). The chain uses TRBV2 and TRBJ2-3; possibly TRBD1 or TRBD2 for D (6 bases each). The CDR3 DNA is TGTGCCAGCAGTGAACCTTTAGGGGGGCCCCATACGCAGTATTTT. The encoded protein is CASSEPLGGPHTQYF.